The 7 T cell receptor beta chains in this list originate from one sample, sequenced in a study of cytomegalovirus exposure and HLA in healthy donors. Primers included in the PCR were 60 Vbeta and 13 Jbeta primers. The repertoire was sequenced with immunoSEQ multiplex PCR; TCRdb's copy has only in-frame clones and lacks some. The data hold about 120,000 clones, with 50% to 70% observed a single time. Sequenced sample: PBMCs. These receptors came from a woman between 35 and 50 years old in good health and CMV-seropositive.

The sample holds a few counts of this clone. V usage is TRBV28 and J usage is TRBJ2-7; 8 nucleotides match TRBD2. In germline, CDR1 is MDHEN, CDR2 SYDVKM. The CDR3 covers 12 residues. The J segment lost 5 bases and the V segment lost 5 bases, leaving 2 bases of the junction unmatched. The CDR3 bases are TGTGCCAGCAGTCCGGGACTAGACGAGCAGTACTTC. It codes for CASSPGLDEQYF.

The chain carries TRBV19 and TRBJ1-4; 7 bases fit TRBD1. This CDR3 contains 16 residues. After removal of 0 bases from V and 3 bases from J, the junction contained 4 bases not matched to a gene. Germline V CDR1 and CDR2: LNHDA, SQIVND (reference sequence). This CDR3 reads CASSIDPGQPNEKLFF. The CDR3 region has the DNA TGTGCCAGTAGTATAGATCCGGGACAGCCTAATGAAAAACTGTTTTTT.

This clone showed up just a few times. This chain joins TRBV2 and TRBJ2-5; 14 nucleotides line up with TRBD2. Germline loops: CDR1 SNHLY, CDR2 FYNNEI. CDR3 length equals 15 residues. After removal of 6 bases from V and 5 bases from J, the junction contained 5 bases not matched to a gene. As DNA, the CDR3 is TGTGCCAGCAGGGCGACTAGCGGGAGGGCGGAGACCCAGTACTTC. This translates into CASRATSGRAETQYF.

The chain carries TRBV25-1 and TRBJ1-2, with D tentatively TRBD1 (6 bases). Germline V gene sequence: CDR1 MGHDK, CDR2 SYGVNS. V shed 2 bases and J shed 6 bases, with 16 bases lying between them. CDR3 size: 15 residues. This chain's CDR3 is CASSEAPGHRDGYTF. CDR3 DNA sequence: TGTGCCAGCAGTGAAGCCCCCGGTCACAGGGATGGCTACACCTTC.

The chain couples TRBV7-9 to TRBJ1-4, with TRBD1 as a possible D gene (5 bases). Trimming pared 5 bases from V and 5 bases from J, leaving 15 bases between. This CDR3 region has 15 residues. The germline gives CDR1 SEHNR, CDR2 FQNEAQ (reference sequence). The CDR3 region has the DNA TGTGCCAGCAGCACCATCGGGGGTCTCAATGAAAAACTGTTTTTT. Translation gives CASSTIGGLNEKLFF.

V gene TRBV6-6 combines with J gene TRBJ2-2; perhaps TRBD2 as D (5 bases). The V end was cut by 2 bases, the J end by 0 bases, with 10 bases between. This CDR3 has 16 amino acids. Germline V gene lookup returns CDR1 MNHNY and CDR2 SVGAGI (reference sequence). CDR3 sequence (DNA): TGTGCCAGCAGTTACAAAGCGGCCTCGAACACCGGGGAGCTGTTTTTT. Translated, it gives CASSYKAASNTGELFF.

This clone was counted a single time. The gene calls are TRBV7-8 and TRBJ2-1; tentatively, D is TRBD2 (7 bases). The CDR3 extends over 16 amino acids. The ends were cut back, 5 bases at V and 5 bases at J, with 19 bases in the middle. Germline V gives CDR1 SGHVS, CDR2 FQNEAQ. In DNA, the CDR3 is TGTGCCAGCAGCCCCCTCGGGGGGACAAGGAACAATGAGCAGTTCTTC. It specifies CASSPLGGTRNNEQFF.